These 6 T cell receptor beta chains were all obtained from the same sample, sequenced in a study of CD8+ T cells in alopecia areata. RNA was isolated and reverse transcribed to cDNA, the sequencing template. Sequencing was performed with immunoSEQ multiplex PCR; in TCRdb, only in-frame clones are kept and a portion is missing. Of fewer than 200,000 clones detected, around three fifths appear once; the ten largest clones hold 13% to 15%. Treatment: oral pan-JAK inhibitor, 5-10 mg twice daily. This sample comprised CD4+ T cells sorted from blood, obtained at week 24, from a patient treated with tofacitinib. These receptors all come from a human donor with alopecia areata.

The chain joins TRBV10-3 to TRBJ2-6, with D possibly called TRBD1 or TRBD2 (6 bases each). Germline lookup yields CDR1 ENHRY and CDR2 SYGVKD. V gave up 8 bases and J gave up 1 base, with 21 bases separating them. The CDR3 is 18 residues long. CDR3 sequence reads: CAIFSGDPGESGANVLTF. CDR3 sequence (DNA): TGTGCCATCTTTTCGGGAGACCCAGGGGAATCTGGGGCCAACGTCCTGACTTTC.

This chain uses TRBV29-1 with TRBJ2-7, with 7 bases identical to TRBD1. The CDR3 is 15 amino acids. Germline values: CDR1 SQVTM, CDR2 ANQGSEA. Germline trimming cut 6 bases from V and 5 bases from J; bases unmatched to any gene: 16. The CDR3 nucleotides are TGCAGCGTCACGACGACAGGGCCGCTTGCTGACGAGCAGTACTTC. It is translated as CSVTTTGPLADEQYF.

The V and J genes are TRBV6-5 and TRBJ1-5; maybe TRBD1 (6 bases). Germline V gene sequence: CDR1 MNHEY, CDR2 SVGAGI. V lost 2 bases, J lost 0 bases, and 11 bases lay in between. The CDR3 is 16 residues long. The CDR3 DNA follows: TGTGCCAGCAGTTACCGGGGGGGGCATAGCAATCAGCCCCAGCATTTT. Its protein product is CASSYRGGHSNQPQHF.

DNA of the CDR3: TGCAGCGTTGGAAAGGGGGCGATCACAGATACGCAGTATTTT. Protein: CSVGKGAITDTQYF. The chain links TRBV29-1 to TRBJ2-3, with TRBD1 matching 7 bases. Trimming removed 4 bases from V and 2 bases from J; junction bases left unmatched: 6. CDR1 is SQVTM and CDR2 is ANQGSEA in the germline V gene. This CDR3 contains 14 residues.

There are a few counts of this clone. The rearrangement links TRBV7-2 to TRBJ2-1, with 10 bases aligning to TRBD2. V was pared by 5 bases and J by 15 bases, with 7 bases of the junction left unmatched. This CDR3 is built from 12 residues. Per the germline V gene, CDR1 is SGHTA and CDR2 is FQGNSA. The DNA for the CDR3 is TGTGCCAGCAGCGTAATCCTAGCGGGGGTGTTCTTC. As protein: CASSVILAGVFF.

The genes are TRBV27 and TRBJ1-2; D gene ambiguous. CDR1 MNHEY and CDR2 SMNVEV come from the germline V gene (reference sequence). CDR3 length equals 13 residues. The V and J ends lost 2 bases and 6 bases respectively, with 10 bases between them. CDR3 bases: TGTGCCAGCAGTTTAAGAGGGAAGGATGGCTACACCTTC. Its protein is CASSLRGKDGYTF.